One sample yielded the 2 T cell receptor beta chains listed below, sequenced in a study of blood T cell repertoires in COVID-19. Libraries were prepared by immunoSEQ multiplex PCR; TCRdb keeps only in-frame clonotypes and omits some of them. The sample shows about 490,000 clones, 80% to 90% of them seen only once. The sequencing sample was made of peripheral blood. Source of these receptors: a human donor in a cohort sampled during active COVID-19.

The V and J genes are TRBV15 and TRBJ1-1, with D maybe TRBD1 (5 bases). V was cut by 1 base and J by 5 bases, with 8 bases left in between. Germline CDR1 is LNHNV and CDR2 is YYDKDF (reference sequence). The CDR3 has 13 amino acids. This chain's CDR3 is CATSRGRGTEAFF. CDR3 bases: TGTGCCACCAGCAGAGGTAGGGGAACTGAAGCTTTCTTT.

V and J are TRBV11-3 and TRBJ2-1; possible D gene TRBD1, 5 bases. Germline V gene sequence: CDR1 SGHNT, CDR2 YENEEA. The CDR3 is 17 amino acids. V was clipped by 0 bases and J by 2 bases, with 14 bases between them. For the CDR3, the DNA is TGTGCCAGCAGCTTAGAGGGGCCCTGGGTTCCCTACAATGAGCAGTTCTTC. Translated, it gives CASSLEGPWVPYNEQFF.